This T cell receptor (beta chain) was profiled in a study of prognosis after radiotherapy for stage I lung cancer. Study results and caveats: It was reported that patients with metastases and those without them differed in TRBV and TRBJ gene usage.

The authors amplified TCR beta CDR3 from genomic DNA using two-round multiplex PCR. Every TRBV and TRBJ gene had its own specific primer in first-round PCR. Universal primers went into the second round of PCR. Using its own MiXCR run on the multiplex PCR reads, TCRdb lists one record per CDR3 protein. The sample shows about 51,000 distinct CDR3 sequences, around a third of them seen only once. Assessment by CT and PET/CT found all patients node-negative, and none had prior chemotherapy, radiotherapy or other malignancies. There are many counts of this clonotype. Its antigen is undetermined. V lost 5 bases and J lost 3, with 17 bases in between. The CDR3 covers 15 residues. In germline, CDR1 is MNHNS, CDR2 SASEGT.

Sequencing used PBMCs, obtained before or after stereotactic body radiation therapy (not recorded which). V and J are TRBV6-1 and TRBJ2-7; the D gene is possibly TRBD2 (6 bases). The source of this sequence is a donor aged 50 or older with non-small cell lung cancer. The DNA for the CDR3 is TGTGCCAGCAGTCGTGGGACTCGCCCTTTCTACGAGCAGTACTTC. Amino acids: CASSRGTRPFYEQYF.